This TCR beta chain derives from a study of early T cells in non-severe SARS-CoV-2 infection. Looking at the study overall: With bulk RNA from unsorted whole blood as input, sequencing yielded unpaired chains.

Whole-study findings and limits: Reliance on VDJdb matching favored anti-spike CD8 responses; private and CD4 specificities were missed.

The TCR library protocol was used to attach unique molecular identifiers. These identifiers were attached to individual cDNA molecules. Each CDR3 protein gets one entry after TCRdb re-called the 5' RACE reads with MiXCR. The sample gives some 57,000 distinct CDR3 sequences, around 5.6% of which show up once; almost 7% is in the top ten. Trimming took 6 bases from V and 7 from J, leaving 22 bases between them. This CDR3 is built from 14 residues. Germline V gene data show CDR1 as DFQATT and CDR2 as SNEGSKA (reference sequence). As to this clonotype: Antigen specificity is unknown.

V is TRBV20-1 and J is TRBJ2-7, with TRBD1 as a possible D gene (6 bases). Sequenced input: whole blood. The TCR sequence derives from an adult who was a healthcare worker with PCR-confirmed SARS-CoV-2 infection or an uninfected control (not recorded which). The CDR3 is CSAIDRPPWSEQYF. The CDR3, as DNA: TGCAGTGCGATAGACAGGCCCCCCTGGAGTGAGCAGTACTTC.